Listed here are 20 T cell receptor beta chains from one sample, sequenced in a study of CD8 T cells in ankylosing spondylitis. TCRdb re-called the 5' RACE reads with MiXCR, one entry per CDR3 protein. Of about 230,000 distinct CDR3 sequences listed, 7% to 10% are singletons. Sample: blood, either unsorted or a sorted T cell fraction (not recorded which). These receptors were obtained from a female donor with ankylosing spondylitis or in good health (not recorded which).

This clonotype occurred many times. The V gene is TRBV7-2, the J gene TRBJ2-2; TRBD2 agrees at 10 bases. V gave up 7 bases and J gave up 4 bases; unmatched junction bases: 3. Looked up from germline, CDR1 is SGHTA and CDR2 is FQGNSA. CDR3 length equals 14 residues. As DNA, the CDR3 is TGTGCCAGCAAAGGACTAGCGGTCACCGGGGAGCTGTTTTTT. It codes for CASKGLAVTGELFF.

There are many counts of this clonotype. This chain connects TRBV5-1 to TRBJ2-2; TRBD1 agrees at 7 bases. Germline values: CDR1 SGHRS, CDR2 YFSETQ. V gave up 4 bases and J gave up 6 bases; unmatched junction bases: 12. The CDR3 runs to 16 residues. The CDR3 region has the DNA TGCGCCAGCAGCCCCGACAGGGCGGATTCGTCCGGGGAGCTGTTTTTT. It encodes CASSPDRADSSGELFF.

This clonotype was counted at least ten times. CDR3 sequence (DNA): TGTGCTAGTGGTTCGAGTTATGGGGCTAGCGGGAGAGAGTGGACCGGGGAGCTGTTTTTT. Residues: CASGSSYGASGREWTGELFF. The chain joins TRBV12-5 to TRBJ2-2; 10 bases align to TRBD2. The CDR3 has 20 amino acids. V was clipped by 4 bases and J by 5 bases; unmatched bases: 19. Germline CDR1 and CDR2: LGHNT and FRNRAP.

This clonotype appeared many times. The chain employs TRBV5-1 and TRBJ2-1; unclear D gene. Trimming took off 3 bases at V and 0 bases at J, with 13 bases between the two ends. The germline V gene has CDR1 SGHRS and CDR2 YFSETQ. The CDR3 is 16 amino acids. In nucleotides, the CDR3 is TGCGCCAGCAGCTCCCGACTTTGGAGCTCCTACAATGAGCAGTTCTTC. This codes for CASSSRLWSSYNEQFF.

Many counts were recorded for this clonotype. The genes are TRBV4-3 and TRBJ2-7; maybe TRBD2 (6 bases). Germline values: CDR1 LGHNA, CDR2 YSLEER. Trimming pared 0 bases from V and 2 bases from J, leaving 14 bases between. The CDR3 contains 16 residues. The CDR3 coding sequence is TGCGCCAGCAGCCAAGATTCAGGAGGGTCGGCCTACGAGCAGTACTTC. It encodes CASSQDSGGSAYEQYF.

There are a few counts of this clonotype. This chain connects TRBV7-2 to TRBJ1-1; D gene uncertain. The V end lost 5 bases, the J end lost 4 bases, and 14 bases lay between the germline ends. Germline V CDR1 and CDR2: SGHTA, FQGNSA. The CDR3 is made up of 14 amino acids. CDR3 loop: CASSRPLVVTEAFF. The CDR3 DNA reads as TGTGCCAGCAGCCGACCTTTGGTAGTCACTGAAGCTTTCTTT.

In its sample, this clonotype was seen many times. The chain has TRBV6-1 and TRBJ2-1, with D hard to call. CDR3 size: 12 residues. The germline V and J ends were trimmed by 7 bases and 15 bases, with 19 bases remaining between them. CDR1 and CDR2 (germline): MNHNS, SASEGT. CDR3 DNA sequence: TGTGCCAGCATGCCCCCCACTTGGCAGCGGTTCTTC. The encoded protein is CASMPPTWQRFF.

This clonotype was recorded many times. The rearrangement uses TRBV7-2 and TRBJ2-3, with TRBD2 as a possible D gene (5 bases). V was shortened by 5 bases and J by 3 bases, with 15 bases between the two germline ends. Germline CDR1 SGHTA, CDR2 FQGNSA. The CDR3 extends over 15 amino acids. DNA for the CDR3: TGTGCCAGCAGCCTTAGCGAGAGAGTGACAGATACGCAGTATTTT. Protein sequence: CASSLSERVTDTQYF.

This clonotype was found many times. The chain couples TRBV2 to TRBJ2-3, with 10 bases identical to TRBD1. The CDR3 is made up of 14 amino acids. With V trimmed by 2 bases and J by 9 bases, 5 bases remained unmatched. CDR1 and CDR2 (germline): SNHLY, FYNNEI. The CDR3 sequence: CASSERVTGGTQYF. The CDR3 DNA is TGTGCCAGCAGTGAAAGGGTGACAGGGGGCACGCAGTATTTT.

This clonotype has at least ten counts. This chain joins TRBV12-3 or TRBV12-4 and TRBJ2-5, with a possible D match to TRBD1 (6 bases). V dropped 6 bases and J dropped 3 bases, with 14 bases sitting between them. This CDR3 has 14 residues. CDR3 loop: CASSLGTTEETQYF. CDR3 in DNA: TGTGCCAGCAGCCTTGGGACAACGGAAGAGACCCAGTACTTC.

This clonotype was recorded at least ten times. The chain has TRBV2 and TRBJ2-3; TRBD1 agrees at 9 bases. CDR3 length equals 16 residues. From germline, CDR1 is SNHLY and CDR2 FYNNEI. V lost 8 bases to trimming and J lost 4 bases; unmatched junction nucleotides: 13. The CDR3 region is CASGRTGDFRADTQYF. DNA for the CDR3: TGTGCCAGCGGGAGGACAGGGGATTTTAGGGCAGATACGCAGTATTTT.

This clonotype was seen at least ten times. The chain has TRBV20-1 and TRBJ1-2; a weak D match, TRBD1 (6 bases). This CDR3 has 11 residues. V lost 5 bases to trimming and J lost 7 bases, with 11 bases between them. From germline, CDR1 is DFQATT and CDR2 SNEGSKA (reference sequence). DNA for the CDR3: TGCAGTGCTCCCGACAGGAGTGGCTACACCTTC. This encodes CSAPDRSGYTF.

This clonotype was seen many times. This chain uses TRBV3-1 with TRBJ2-2; D is ambiguous. CDR3 length: 15 residues. The V gene lost 3 bases and the J gene lost 3 bases, with 11 bases spanning the gap. Germline assignment: CDR1 LGHDT and CDR2 YNNKEL (reference sequence). The CDR3 nucleotides are TGTGCCAGCAGCCAGGGATCACGGTACACCGGGGAGCTGTTTTTT. Residues: CASSQGSRYTGELFF.

In this sample, this clonotype turned up many times. The chain carries TRBV29-1 and TRBJ2-3, with TRBD2 identical over 10 bases. From germline, CDR1 is SQVTM and CDR2 ANQGSEA. CDR3 length: 16 residues. DNA for the CDR3: TGCAGTTCTTTGAAGACTAGCGGGTTAAGCACAGATACGCAGTATTTT. This translates into CSSLKTSGLSTDTQYF.

In this sample, this clonotype turned up many times. V and J are TRBV4-3 and TRBJ2-7; no clear D. Per the germline V gene, CDR1 is LGHNA and CDR2 is YSLEER. Trimming removed 1 base at V and 3 bases at J, with 10 bases between. This CDR3 has 14 residues. The CDR3 DNA sequence: TGCGCCAGCAGCCAAGGCCATACGGACTACGAGCAGTACTTC. Translation gives CASSQGHTDYEQYF.

In this sample, this clonotype turned up many times. The V and J genes are TRBV9 and TRBJ2-3; D is unresolved. V gave up 4 bases and J gave up 1 base, with 4 bases separating them. The CDR3 has 12 residues. CDR1 is SGDLS, CDR2 YYNGEE, per germline. The CDR3 DNA sequence: TGTGCCAGCAGCCCCCGCACAGATACGCAGTATTTT. The encoded protein is CASSPRTDTQYF.

This clonotype was detected ten times or more. The chain carries TRBV20-1 and TRBJ2-1, with 7 positions matching TRBD2. This CDR3 has 16 residues. In germline, CDR1 is DFQATT, CDR2 SNEGSKA (reference sequence). Trimming removed 5 bases from V and 10 bases from J; junction bases left unmatched: 20. CDR3 amino acids: CSAAQFERDSQLEQFF. The DNA of the CDR3 is TGCAGTGCTGCCCAGTTCGAGCGGGACTCCCAATTGGAGCAGTTCTTC.

This clonotype was seen at least ten times. The chain employs TRBV12-3 or TRBV12-4 and TRBJ2-6; D call uncertain. V was pared by 6 bases and J by 0 bases, with 9 bases between. The CDR3 contains 15 residues. The CDR3 here is CASRGILSGANVLTF. The CDR3 coding sequence is TGTGCCAGCAGGGGGATACTCTCTGGGGCCAACGTCCTGACTTTC.

This clonotype showed up many times. The rearrangement uses TRBV29-1 and TRBJ2-1, with a tentative D call TRBD1 (5 bases). V shed 3 bases and J shed 4 bases, with 10 bases lying between them. The germline CDR1 and CDR2 sequences are SQVTM and ANQGSEA. The CDR3 has 13 residues. CDR3 DNA: TGCAGCGTTGACAGGGTTAGTTACAATGAGCAGTTCTTC. Translation gives CSVDRVSYNEQFF.

This clonotype was observed many times. This sequence joins TRBV29-1 and TRBJ2-2; 11 bases agree with TRBD2. This CDR3 comprises 16 residues. The V gene end was trimmed by 0 bases and the J gene end by 7 bases; junction bases not matched to a gene: 7. CDR1 and CDR2 from the germline V gene are SQVTM and ANQGSEA. CDR3 coding DNA: TGCAGCGTTGAAGAGACACTAGCGGGAGCGGTCGGGGAGCTGTTTTTT. Its protein product is CSVEETLAGAVGELFF.